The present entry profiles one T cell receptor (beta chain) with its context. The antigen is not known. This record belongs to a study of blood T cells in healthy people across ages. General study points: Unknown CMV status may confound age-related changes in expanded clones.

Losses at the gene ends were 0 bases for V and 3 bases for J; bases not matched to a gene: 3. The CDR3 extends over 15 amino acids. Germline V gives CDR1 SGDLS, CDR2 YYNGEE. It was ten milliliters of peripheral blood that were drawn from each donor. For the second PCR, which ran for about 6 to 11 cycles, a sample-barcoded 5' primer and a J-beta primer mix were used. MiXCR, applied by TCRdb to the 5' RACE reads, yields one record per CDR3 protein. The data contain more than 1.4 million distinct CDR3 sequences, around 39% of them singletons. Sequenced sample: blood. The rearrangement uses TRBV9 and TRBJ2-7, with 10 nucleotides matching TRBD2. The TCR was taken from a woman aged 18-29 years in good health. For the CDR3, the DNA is TGTGCCAGCAGCGTAGGAACTAGCGGGATCTACGAGCAGTACTTC. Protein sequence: CASSVGTSGIYEQYF.